This T cell receptor beta chain was recovered during a study of cytomegalovirus exposure and HLA in healthy donors. The PCR was carried out with 60 Vbeta primers and 13 Jbeta primers. Data came from immunoSEQ multiplex PCR; TCRdb stores just in-frame clones and leaves some out. The sample yields about 77,000 clones, approximately 78% seen once. Study outcomes and limitations: A list of 150 or so TCR beta chains associated with cytomegalovirus was given. Testing in vitro showed a few CMV-associated chains specific for CMV antigens.

With respect to this clone: Its antigen is undetermined.

Source material: PBMCs. This TCR was sampled from a man aged 35 to 55 in good health and CMV-seronegative.

CDR3 sequence (DNA): TGTGCCAGCAGCACCCAGGGACAGGGGAACGGGGAGCTGTTTTTT. As protein: CASSTQGQGNGELFF. The chain couples TRBV7-2 to TRBJ2-2; 10 bases fit TRBD1. The ends lost 5 bases at V and 7 bases at J; junction bases unmatched: 7. In germline, CDR1 is SGHTA, CDR2 FQGNSA. The CDR3 consists of 15 residues.